These T cell receptor beta chains were read from a single sample in a study of shared T cell receptors in the human thymus. Only in-frame clones appear in the TCRdb table, and some are missing; sequencing was by immunoSEQ multiplex PCR. The profile shows about 400,000 clones, 95% of them singletons. The sequenced sample consisted of thymocytes. Receptors originate from a human donor. Each CDR3 is given with its conserved first and last residue. The D gene is left open where the match is weak. For some rows the clone size is stated as once, few or many, or as a class when expanded; others skip it.

D gene	clone size	J gene	V gene	CDR3 DNA	CDR3 protein
TRBD1	-	TRBJ2-7	TRBV6-5	TGTGCCAGCAGTTACCAAAGGGACAGTGGTTTGGTCGAGCAGTACTTC	CASSYQRDSGLVEQYF
-	-	TRBJ2-7	TRBV27	TGTGCCAGCAGTTCTTACCCGGAGAGGAGAAGGGACGAGCAGTACTTC	CASSSYPERRRDEQYF
-	-	TRBJ1-2	TRBV6-1	TGTGCCAGCAGTGCTCTCCTGGGTCCTGAGGGCTACACCTTC	CASSALLGPEGYTF
TRBD1	-	TRBJ1-1	TRBV28	TGTGCCAGCAGCTCGCCGATTACCCGCCGGGACAGGGAGGGCCGTGGAGGAGAAAACACTGAAGCTTTCTTT	CASSSPITRRDREGRGGENTEAFF
TRBD1	once	TRBJ1-6	TRBV30	TGTGCCTGGAGCCCCGACCTGGGACAGGGCTCCTATAATTCACCCCTCCACTTT	CAWSPDLGQGSYNSPLHF
TRBD1	-	TRBJ2-7	TRBV6-1	TGTGCCAGCATCAGGCAGGGGGCAGGTTACTACGAGCAGTACTTC	CASIRQGAGYYEQYF
TRBD1	-	TRBJ2-7	TRBV27	TGTGCCAGCAGTTTTAGTTGGACAGGGGGGACCTACGAGCAGTACTTC	CASSFSWTGGTYEQYF
-	-	TRBJ2-7	TRBV5-1	TGCGCCAGCAGCTTAGAGTCCTACTACGAGCAGTACTTC	CASSLESYYEQYF
TRBD2	-	TRBJ2-3	TRBV28	TGTGCCAGCAGTACACCCCTAGCGGAGTACACAGATACGCAGTATTTT	CASSTPLAEYTDTQYF
-	few	TRBJ1-1	TRBV7-6	TGTGCCAGCAGCTTATGCCGTAAGTCTGAAGCTTTCTTT	CASSLCRKSEAFF
-	-	TRBJ2-6	TRBV21-1	-	CASSKVGPGISGANVLTF
TRBD1	-	TRBJ2-5	TRBV28	TGTGCCAGCAGTCCCGGACAGGGAAGCCAAGAGACCCAGTACTTC	CASSPGQGSQETQYF
TRBD2	once	TRBJ2-3	TRBV5-5	TGTGCCAGCAGCGCCTCTAGCGGGAGAAGAACAGATACGCAGTATTTT	CASSASSGRRTDTQYF
-	-	TRBJ1-6	TRBV6-5	TGTGCCAGCAGTCACAGGGCCCCACCCCTCCACTTT	CASSHRAPPLHF
TRBD2	once	TRBJ2-1	TRBV7-9	TGTGCCAGCAGCTTACCCCGGACTAGCGGGCACAATGAGCAGTTCTTC	CASSLPRTSGHNEQFF
-	-	TRBJ2-3	TRBV20-1	TGCAGTGCTCCTAGCCCAAATACGCAGTATTTT	CSAPSPNTQYF
-	-	TRBJ1-2	TRBV12-5	TGTGCTAGTGGTTTATCCGGGGCTGGGGACTATGGCTACACCTTC	CASGLSGAGDYGYTF
TRBD1	-	TRBJ1-2	TRBV19	TGTGCCAGTAGTTACCGGGACAGGTGGGAAGGGGGCTACACCTTC	CASSYRDRWEGGYTF
-	-	TRBJ2-7	TRBV5-6	TGTGCCAGCAGCACCTATCCGACTAGTTCTCACGAGCAGTACTTC	CASSTYPTSSHEQYF
TRBD1	-	TRBJ1-1	TRBV7-9	TGTGCCAGCGGCCTGACAGGGGGCTTTTGGGTGAACACTGAAGCTTTCTTT	CASGLTGGFWVNTEAFF
TRBD1	-	TRBJ2-5	TRBV27	TGTGCCAGCAGTCCCTCCAGACAGGGGGCAGAGACCCAGTACTTC	CASSPSRQGAETQYF
-	-	TRBJ1-4	TRBV19	TGTGCCAGTAGTATTTGGGGTATGCATGAAAAACTGTTTTTT	CASSIWGMHEKLFF
TRBD2	-	TRBJ2-7	TRBV10-3	TGTGCCATCAGCGAAGCGGGAGGACCGTGCGAGCAGTACTTC	CAISEAGGPCEQYF
-	-	TRBJ1-1	TRBV27	TGTGCCAGCAGTTCCCCGGGGGAAGGGGCTTTCTTT	CASSSPGEGAFF
-	-	TRBJ1-2	TRBV14	TGTGCCAGCAGCCAAGATCAACGGGGAGGGGTATATGGCTACACCTTC	CASSQDQRGGVYGYTF
TRBD1	-	TRBJ2-5	TRBV29-1	TGCAGCGCCCTACACTCGACAGGGTTTGAGACCCAGTACTTC	CSALHSTGFETQYF
-	-	TRBJ2-7	TRBV28	TGTGCCAGCAGTCCCCGACGGTGGGGTAGAGAGCAGTACTTC	CASSPRRWGREQYF
-	-	TRBJ2-3	TRBV5-1	TGCGCCAGCAGCCCTAGTGTAGATACGCAGTATTTT	CASSPSVDTQYF
TRBD1	-	TRBJ1-5	TRBV27	TGTGCCAGCAGTTTGGTCGGACAGGGGAAAGGCAATCAGCCCCAGCATTTT	CASSLVGQGKGNQPQHF
TRBD2	-	TRBJ2-7	TRBV18	TGTGCCAGCTCACCAAACGGGAGGAATACCTACGAGCAGTACTTC	CASSPNGRNTYEQYF
-	-	TRBJ2-7	TRBV10-1	TGCGCCAGCAGTGAGGAGCAGGCCCCCTACGAGCAGTACTTC	CASSEEQAPYEQYF
-	-	TRBJ2-7	TRBV28	TGTGCCAGCAGTTTACGAGGGAGTTTGTACGAGCAGTACTTC	CASSLRGSLYEQYF
-	once	TRBJ2-4	TRBV2	TGTGCCAGCAGCCCGATAGAACCAAACATTCAGTACTTC	CASSPIEPNIQYF
TRBD1	-	TRBJ1-3	TRBV2	TGTGCCAGCCAGACAGGGGCTGGAAACACCATATATTTT	CASQTGAGNTIYF
-	-	TRBJ2-3	TRBV14	TGTGCCAGCAGCCAAGTACCACACCTAGCGTACCGCCCTCAGGGAACAGATACGCAGTATTTT	CASSQVPHLAYRPQGTDTQYF
TRBD2	-	TRBJ2-4	TRBV4-1	TGCGCCAGCAGACAACTAGCGGGGGAAAACATTCAGTACTTC	CASRQLAGENIQYF
-	once	TRBJ2-7	TRBV7-6	TGTGCCAGCAGCTTACTTACAGGGTCCGACGAGCAGTACTTC	CASSLLTGSDEQYF
-	-	TRBJ2-3	TRBV28	TGTGCCAGCAGTTTTCGGGACACCTTTACAGATACGCAGTATTTT	CASSFRDTFTDTQYF
-	-	TRBJ2-7	TRBV28	TGTGCCAGCAGTTCCCCCTTAACCTCCCACGAGCAGTACTTC	CASSSPLTSHEQYF
-	once	TRBJ2-4	TRBV7-6	TGTGCCAGCAGCTTAGAGCCAAGGGGCGCGACCCAAAACATTCAGTACTTC	CASSLEPRGATQNIQYF
-	-	TRBJ1-3	TRBV28	TGTGCCAGCAGTTCGGCCAGGGGAGGAGGAAACACCATATATTTT	CASSSARGGGNTIYF
TRBD1	-	TRBJ1-1	TRBV10-3	TGTGCCATCAGTAGACCGGGACAGGGAACGAACACTGAAGCTTTCTTT	CAISRPGQGTNTEAFF
TRBD1	-	TRBJ2-2	TRBV10-3	TGTGCCATCAGTCGACAGGGTCGGGACACCGGGGAGCTGTTTTTT	CAISRQGRDTGELFF
TRBD1	-	TRBJ2-7	TRBV19	TGTGCCAGTAGCCAGAAACCCAACAGGGGTTATTACGAGCAGTACTTC	CASSQKPNRGYYEQYF
-	once	TRBJ2-1	TRBV19	TGTGCCAGTAAAAGAAGAGTGGTTTGGGGGAAACCGCACAATGAGCAGTTCTTC	CASKRRVVWGKPHNEQFF
-	-	TRBJ2-7	TRBV6-1	TGTGCCAGCAGTGCCAGGGTCCGCGAGCAGTACTTC	CASSARVREQYF
TRBD1	once	TRBJ2-3	TRBV27	TGTGCCAGCAGTTTACAACAGGGGGAAACTAGCACAGATACGCAGTATTTT	CASSLQQGETSTDTQYF
TRBD2	once	TRBJ2-7	TRBV9	TGTGCCAGCAGCGTAGGGTCTAGCGGCCACTCCTACGAGCAGTACTTC	CASSVGSSGHSYEQYF
TRBD1	-	TRBJ2-3	TRBV27	TGTGCCAGCAGTCCTGGGGACAGCAGCACAGATACGCAGTATTTT	CASSPGDSSTDTQYF
-	-	TRBJ2-3	TRBV28	TGTGCCAGCAGTTTGACTAGTATAACAGATACGCAGTATTTT	CASSLTSITDTQYF
-	-	TRBJ1-5	TRBV27	TGTGCCAGCAGTCAGGGGCACTATAGCAATCAGCCCCAGCATTTT	CASSQGHYSNQPQHF
-	-	TRBJ2-5	TRBV7-9	TGTGCCAGCAGCTTAGTAGGCTCGGAGACCCAGTACTTC	CASSLVGSETQYF